These T cell receptor beta chains were read from a single sample in a study of CD8+ T cells in alopecia areata. Profiling relied on immunoSEQ multiplex PCR, and the TCRdb table lists in-frame clones only, not all of them. This sample yields some 180,000 clones, of which around 63% are seen a single time; 1.5% to 2% belongs to the top ten. The source material was CD4+ T cells sorted from blood, sampled at week 0. These TCRs come from a human donor with alopecia areata. Each CDR3 is given with its conserved first and last residue. D genes are given only for firm matches. Clone size appears in some rows only: once, few, many, or a class for an expanded clone.

D: -; V: TRBV21-1; J: TRBJ2-6; size: few; DNA: TGTGCCAGCAGCAAATTGGGGTCTCCTGGGGCCAACGTCCTGACTTTC; CDR3: CASSKLGSPGANVLTF
D: -; V: TRBV30; J: TRBJ1-4; size: -; DNA: TGTGCCTGGAGTGTTACGTTCGAAAAACTGTTTTTT; CDR3: CAWSVTFEKLFF
D: TRBD1; V: TRBV5-6; J: TRBJ1-5; size: -; DNA: TGTGCCAGCAGCATTACCTTACCGACAGGGAGAAATCAGCCCCAGCATTTT; CDR3: CASSITLPTGRNQPQHF
D: -; V: TRBV2; J: TRBJ2-5; size: -; DNA: TGTGCCAGCAGTGAATATTCGAGACAGATTGAGACCCAGTACTTC; CDR3: CASSEYSRQIETQYF
D: -; V: TRBV28; J: TRBJ2-7; size: -; DNA: TGTGCCAGCAGCCACAGGTCTAGTCACTCCTACGAGCAGTACTTC; CDR3: CASSHRSSHSYEQYF
D: -; V: TRBV30; J: TRBJ2-7; size: -; DNA: TGTGCCTGGACTCCGAGAGGAGTGCTGGGGGAGCAGTACTTC; CDR3: CAWTPRGVLGEQYF
D: -; V: TRBV4-3; J: TRBJ1-2; size: -; DNA: TGCGCCAGCAGCCAAGGGGACGGATCAGCCAACTATGGCTACACCTTC; CDR3: CASSQGDGSANYGYTF
D: -; V: TRBV30; J: TRBJ1-4; size: -; DNA: TGTGCCTGGAGTGTAACTGTGGAAAAACTGTTTTTT; CDR3: CAWSVTVEKLFF
D: TRBD1; V: TRBV6-5; J: TRBJ1-2; size: few; DNA: TGTGCCAGCAGTATGACAGGGCAATACGGCTACACCTTC; CDR3: CASSMTGQYGYTF
D: -; V: TRBV30; J: TRBJ1-5; size: -; DNA: TGTGCCTGGAGTGGCGGGGTTTCCAATCAGCCCCAGCATTTT; CDR3: CAWSGGVSNQPQHF
D: -; V: TRBV30; J: TRBJ1-2; size: -; DNA: TGTGCCTGGAGTGTTAGTAACGGGGGCTACACCTTC; CDR3: CAWSVSNGGYTF
D: -; V: TRBV19; J: TRBJ1-5; size: few; DNA: TGTGCCAGTAGTATAGGTGGACAGCTACCCTCCAATCAGCCCCAGCATTTT; CDR3: CASSIGGQLPSNQPQHF
D: -; V: TRBV29-1; J: TRBJ2-7; size: -; DNA: TGCAGCGTAGCCACGGCCGGGACATCTTACGAGCAGTACTTC; CDR3: CSVATAGTSYEQYF
D: -; V: TRBV9; J: TRBJ2-5; size: once; DNA: TGTGCCAGCAGCCGTGACGAGACATCGGTTGGGGAGACCCAGTACTTC; CDR3: CASSRDETSVGETQYF
D: -; V: TRBV5-6; J: TRBJ1-2; size: -; DNA: TGTGCCAGCAGCCGTTGGAACTATGGCTACACCTTC; CDR3: CASSRWNYGYTF
D: -; V: TRBV29-1; J: TRBJ1-1; size: -; DNA: TGCAGCGTTGTGTTGAGGATGAACACTGAAGCTTTCTTT; CDR3: CSVVLRMNTEAFF
D: -; V: TRBV6-5; J: TRBJ1-2; size: -; DNA: TGTGCCAGCAGTTACGGGGTGGCCCACTATGGCTACACCTTC; CDR3: CASSYGVAHYGYTF
D: -; V: TRBV6-1; J: TRBJ2-7; size: few; DNA: TGTGCCAGCAGTGATCAGAGGCGCTCCTACGAGCAGTACTTC; CDR3: CASSDQRRSYEQYF
D: TRBD1; V: TRBV7-8; J: TRBJ2-5; size: -; DNA: TGTGCCAGCAGCTCGACGACAGGGGCCCCCCAAGAGACCCAGTACTTC; CDR3: CASSSTTGAPQETQYF
D: TRBD1; V: TRBV5-1; J: TRBJ1-1; size: -; DNA: TGCGCCAGCAGCTGGGAGCGACAGGGAGGAGCTTTCTTT; CDR3: CASSWERQGGAFF
D: -; V: TRBV18; J: TRBJ2-6; size: -; DNA: TGTGCCAGCTCACCTCCCCAGGGGAGCTCTGGGGCCAACGTCCTGACTTTC; CDR3: CASSPPQGSSGANVLTF
D: -; V: TRBV30; J: TRBJ1-2; size: -; DNA: TGTGCCTGGAGGGAGGGGGGGCGCAGAGGCTACACCTTC; CDR3: CAWREGGRRGYTF
D: -; V: TRBV4-1; J: TRBJ2-7; size: few; DNA: TGCGCCAGCAGCCAAGAAGTGGCCAATGGAGTCTACGAGCAGTACTTC; CDR3: CASSQEVANGVYEQYF